Below are 14 T cell receptor beta chains sequenced from a single sample in a study of T cells after yellow fever vaccination (dated by TCRdb to between 2018 and 2020). The library was generated by 5' RACE. Sequenced using an Illumina HiSeq 2500. TCRdb ran its own pipeline on the public reads, namely fastp trimming at Q25 and MiXCR clone calling, and kept in-frame beta chains. Every entry covers one CDR3 protein and lists the most common genes and DNA from its rows. The sample contains nearly 350,000 distinct CDR3 sequences, about 7.8% of them found a single time. The top ten clones comprise approximately 15% of the sample. The treatment or condition label corresponds to: live attenuated yellow fever vaccine strain. The sample in question was PBMCs, obtained 35 to 50 days after the first yellow fever vaccination. Every receptor here comes from a young man who received the YFV17D yellow fever vaccine.

This clonotype was found a few times. The chain recombines TRBV20-1 with TRBJ2-2; either TRBD1 or TRBD2 may fit D (5 bases each). V lost 4 bases and J lost 0, with 12 bases in between. Germline V lookup: CDR1 DFQATT, CDR2 SNEGSKA (reference sequence). The CDR3 spans 15 residues. In DNA, the CDR3 is TGCAGTGCTACGAGGGGCAGGTCGAACACCGGGGAGCTGTTTTTT. Its translation: CSATRGRSNTGELFF.

This clonotype was found many times. The V and J genes are TRBV29-1 and TRBJ2-7; D gene ambiguous. With 0 bases removed from V and 0 bases from J, the gap between germline ends came to 9 bases. CDR3 length equals 14 residues. The germline V gene encodes CDR1 SQVTM and CDR2 ANQGSEA. The CDR3 region has the DNA TGCAGCGTTGAAGAGGACGGATTCTCCTACGAGCAGTACTTC. Encoded protein: CSVEEDGFSYEQYF.

This clonotype was seen many times. This chain uses TRBV6-1 with TRBJ1-3, with a possible D match to TRBD1 (6 bases). The CDR3 is 15 residues long. Deletions cut 6 bases from V and 1 base from J, with 13 bases between. Germline CDR1 reads MNHNS; CDR2 reads SASEGT. The CDR3 region is CASSLDGTSGNTIYF. CDR3 in DNA: TGTGCCAGCAGCTTGGACGGGACATCTGGAAACACCATATATTTT.

This clonotype was seen more than once but under ten times. The V gene is TRBV5-1, the J gene TRBJ2-1, with D perhaps matching TRBD1 (6 bases). Germline V lookup: CDR1 SGHRS, CDR2 YFSETQ. Trimming took off 1 base at V and 4 bases at J, with 9 bases between the two ends. The CDR3 is made up of 14 amino acids. The CDR3 sequence is CASSLSGEYNEQFF. DNA of the CDR3: TGCGCCAGCAGCTTGTCAGGGGAGTACAATGAGCAGTTCTTC.

In its sample, this clonotype was seen a few times. The chain links TRBV4-2 to TRBJ2-1; no definite D call. The CDR3 covers 16 residues. Germline V gene lookup returns CDR1 LGHNA and CDR2 YNFKEQ. Trimming removed 0 bases from V and 9 bases from J, with 18 bases in between. CDR3 in DNA: TGTGCCAGCAGCCAAGACCCGGCCTCACAGAGCGTTGAGCAGTTCTTC. Translation: CASSQDPASQSVEQFF.

This clonotype occurred a few times. The chain couples TRBV5-6 to TRBJ2-3; 9 positions agree with TRBD2. The CDR3 spans 17 residues. CDR1 and CDR2 from the germline V gene are SGHDT and YYEEEE. Trimming removed 4 bases from V and 3 bases from J; junction bases left unmatched: 12. For the CDR3, the DNA is TGTGCCAGCAGCCTTAGACTAGCGGTGACGAGGACAGATACGCAGTATTTT. Amino acid sequence: CASSLRLAVTRTDTQYF. Filled out from reference TRBV5-6 and TRBJ2-3, the complete variable domain reads DAGVTQSPTHLIKTRGQQVTLRCSPKSGHDTVSWYQQALGQGPQFIFQYYEEEERQRGNFPDRFSGHQFPNYSSELNVNALLLGDSALYLCASSLRLAVTRTDTQYFGPGTRLTVL.

By frequency in the sample, this clonotype is hyperexpanded (1% or more). The chain combines TRBV7-9 with TRBJ2-7, with 8 bases aligning to TRBD2. The V gene end was trimmed by 5 bases and the J gene end by 6 bases; junction bases not matched to a gene: 9. The germline V gene has CDR1 SEHNR and CDR2 FQNEAQ (reference sequence). The length of the CDR3 is 14 residues. The CDR3 sequence: CASSAPAGVGEQYF. The CDR3 nucleotides are TGTGCCAGCAGCGCCCCAGCGGGGGTCGGCGAGCAGTACTTC.

Of note for this clonotype: The junction does not match germline at one end; this may be a read error. V gene TRBV27 combines with J gene TRBJ2-7; tentatively, D is TRBD1 (6 bases). CDR3 length: 15 amino acids. The germline CDR1 and CDR2 sequences are MNHEY and SMNVEV (reference sequence). The CDR3 protein is CASSYRPGQSYQQYF. DNA of the CDR3: TGTGCCAGCAGTTACCGTCCGGGACAATCCTACCAGCAGTACTTC.

This clonotype has just a few counts. This sequence joins TRBV11-1 and TRBJ2-3, with 8 bases lining up with TRBD1. The germline gives CDR1 SGHAT, CDR2 FQDESV (reference sequence). The CDR3 totals 18 residues. With 0 bases clipped from V and 5 bases from J, the junction kept 13 bases outside the gene matches. The CDR3 region has the DNA TGTGCCAGCAGCTTAGCGGAGTTTTGGACAGGGACGATAGATACGCAGTATTTT. It specifies CASSLAEFWTGTIDTQYF.

A few counts support this clonotype. The genes are TRBV20-1 and TRBJ1-2, with D possibly matching TRBD1 (5 bases). Per the germline V gene, CDR1 is DFQATT and CDR2 is SNEGSKA (reference sequence). The CDR3 has 14 residues. Trimming shortened V by 3 bases and J by 0 bases, and 11 bases separated the two germline ends. CDR3 loop: CSARPGRANYGYTF. As DNA, the CDR3 is TGCAGTGCTAGGCCGGGGCGAGCTAACTATGGCTACACCTTC.

This clonotype has at least ten counts. The rearrangement uses TRBV30 and TRBJ2-7; the D call may be TRBD1 or TRBD2 (5 bases each). Germline lookup yields CDR1 GTSNPN and CDR2 SVGIG (reference sequence). The ends were cut back, 0 bases at V and 3 bases at J, with 9 bases in the middle. The CDR3 has 13 amino acids. In DNA, the CDR3 is TGTGCCTGGAGTGTAGGGACGAACTACGAGCAGTACTTC. Translating gives CAWSVGTNYEQYF.

The rearrangement links TRBV18 to TRBJ2-5; D remains ambiguous. In germline, CDR1 is KGHSH, CDR2 LQKENI. Trimming took off 3 bases at V and 5 bases at J, with 16 bases between the two ends. The CDR3 runs to 15 residues. CDR3: CASSPLGPPQETQYF. The CDR3 DNA is TGTGCCAGCTCACCTTTGGGCCCCCCTCAGGAGACCCAGTACTTC.

The J gene is TRBJ1-2, the V gene TRBV20-1, with 7 bases that match TRBD1. V trimming: 1 base; J trimming: 7 bases; junction bases outside the gene matches: 12. This CDR3 comprises 15 residues. Germline CDR1 reads DFQATT; CDR2 reads SNEGSKA (reference sequence). CDR3 sequence reads: CSARGSTGATGGYTF. Written as DNA, the CDR3 is TGCAGTGCTAGAGGTAGTACAGGGGCGACGGGTGGCTACACCTTC.

The chain uses TRBV12-5 and TRBJ2-5, with D possibly matching TRBD2 (6 bases). The ends were cut back, 6 bases at V and 5 bases at J, with 19 bases in the middle. Per the germline V gene, CDR1 is LGHNT and CDR2 is FRNRAP. The CDR3 covers 15 residues. CDR3 in amino acids: CASGPRLGGGETQYF. CDR3 coding DNA: TGTGCTAGTGGCCCCAGACTCGGGGGTGGGGAGACCCAGTACTTC.